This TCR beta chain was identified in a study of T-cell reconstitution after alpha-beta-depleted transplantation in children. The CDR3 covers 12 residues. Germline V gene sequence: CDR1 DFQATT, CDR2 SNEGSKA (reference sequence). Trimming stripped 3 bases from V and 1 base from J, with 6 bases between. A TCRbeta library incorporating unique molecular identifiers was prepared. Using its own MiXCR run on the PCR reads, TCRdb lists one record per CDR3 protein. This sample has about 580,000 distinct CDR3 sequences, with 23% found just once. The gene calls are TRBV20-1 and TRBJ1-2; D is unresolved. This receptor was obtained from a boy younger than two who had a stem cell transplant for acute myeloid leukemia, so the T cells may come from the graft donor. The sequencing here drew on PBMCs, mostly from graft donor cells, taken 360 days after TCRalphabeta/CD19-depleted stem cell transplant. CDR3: CSARTYNYGYTF. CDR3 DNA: TGCAGTGCTAGGACATATAACTATGGCTACACCTTC.